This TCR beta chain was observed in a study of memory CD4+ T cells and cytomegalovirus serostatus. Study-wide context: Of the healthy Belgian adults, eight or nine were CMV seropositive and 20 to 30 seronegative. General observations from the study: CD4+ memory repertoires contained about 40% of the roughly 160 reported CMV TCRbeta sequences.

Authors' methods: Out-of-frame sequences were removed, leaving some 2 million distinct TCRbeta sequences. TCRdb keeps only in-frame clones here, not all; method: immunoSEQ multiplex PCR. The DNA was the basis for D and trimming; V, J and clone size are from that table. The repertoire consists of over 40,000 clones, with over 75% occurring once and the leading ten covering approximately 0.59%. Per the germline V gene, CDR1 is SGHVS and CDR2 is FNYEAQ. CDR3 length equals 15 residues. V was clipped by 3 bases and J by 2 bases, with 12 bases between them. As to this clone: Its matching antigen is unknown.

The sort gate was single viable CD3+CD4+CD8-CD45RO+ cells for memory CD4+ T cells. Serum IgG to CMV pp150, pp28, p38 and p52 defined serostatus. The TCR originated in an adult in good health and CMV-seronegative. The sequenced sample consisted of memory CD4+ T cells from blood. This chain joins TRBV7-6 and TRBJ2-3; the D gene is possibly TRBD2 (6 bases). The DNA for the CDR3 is TGTGCCAGCAGCTTCTCGGGGGAGATCACAGATACGCAGTATTTT. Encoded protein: CASSFSGEITDTQYF.